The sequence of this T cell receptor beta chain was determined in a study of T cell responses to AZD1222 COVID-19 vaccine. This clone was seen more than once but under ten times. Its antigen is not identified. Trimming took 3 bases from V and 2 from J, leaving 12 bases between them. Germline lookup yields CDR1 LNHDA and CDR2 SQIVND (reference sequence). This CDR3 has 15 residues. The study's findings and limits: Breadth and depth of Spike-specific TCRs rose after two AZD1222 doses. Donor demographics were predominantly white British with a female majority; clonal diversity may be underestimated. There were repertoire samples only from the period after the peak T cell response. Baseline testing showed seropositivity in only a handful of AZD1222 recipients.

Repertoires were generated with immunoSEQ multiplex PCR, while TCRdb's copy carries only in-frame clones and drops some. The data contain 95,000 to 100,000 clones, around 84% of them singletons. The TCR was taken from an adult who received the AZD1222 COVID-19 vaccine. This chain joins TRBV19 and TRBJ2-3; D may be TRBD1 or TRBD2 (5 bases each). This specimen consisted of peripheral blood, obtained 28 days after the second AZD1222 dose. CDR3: CASSIGDRYTDTQYF. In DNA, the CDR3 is TGTGCCAGTAGTATCGGGGACCGCTACACAGATACGCAGTATTTT.